This T cell receptor beta chain was identified during a study of regulatory T cells in long-lasting Graves disease. Study-wide points: Newly diagnosed patients had higher TCR diversity than persistent Graves' patients did. When disease was persistent, TRBV28, TRBJ1-2 and TRBJ2-5 were the favored segments.

According to the study, TCR beta libraries were built with iRepertoire HTBI primers and CDR3-region Arm-PCR. Each CDR3 protein is one row after TCRdb ran MiXCR on the multiplex PCR reads. Here the sample spans 450,000 to 700,000 distinct CDR3 sequences, about 13% being singletons. This clonotype was counted at least ten times. Antigen unknown. Time point noted: newly diagnosed GD, antithyroid drugs for less than 3 months. The TCR library was made from RNA that had been extracted from PBMCs in TRIzol. The CDR3 has 17 residues. V was shortened by 4 bases and J by 6 bases, with 25 bases between the two germline ends. These same records also appear under a second study, on T cells in Graves' hyperthyroidism and ophthalmopathy.

The chain has TRBV12-3 or TRBV12-4 and TRBJ2-7; D possibly uses TRBD1 or TRBD2 (5 bases each). The material was peripheral blood mononuclear cells (PBMCs), obtained at new diagnosis, from a patient treated with antithyroid drugs. This receptor was identified in a young man with Graves disease. The CDR3 loop reads CASSSFLSGTHAGEQYF. The CDR3 coding sequence is TGTGCCAGCAGTTCCTTCCTCTCCGGGACCCACGCTGGCGAGCAGTACTTC.